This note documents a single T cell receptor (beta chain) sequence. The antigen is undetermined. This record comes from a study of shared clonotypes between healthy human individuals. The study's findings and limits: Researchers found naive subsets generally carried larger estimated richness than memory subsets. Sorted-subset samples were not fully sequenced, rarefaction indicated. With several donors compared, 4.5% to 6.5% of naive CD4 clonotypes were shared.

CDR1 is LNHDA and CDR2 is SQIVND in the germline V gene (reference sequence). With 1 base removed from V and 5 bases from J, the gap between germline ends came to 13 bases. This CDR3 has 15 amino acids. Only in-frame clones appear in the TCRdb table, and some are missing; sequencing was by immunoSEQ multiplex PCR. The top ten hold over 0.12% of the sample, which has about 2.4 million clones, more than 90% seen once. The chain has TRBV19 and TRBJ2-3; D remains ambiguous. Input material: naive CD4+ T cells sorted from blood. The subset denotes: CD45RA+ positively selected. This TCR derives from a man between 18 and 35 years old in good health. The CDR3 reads CASSIGLADKDTQYF. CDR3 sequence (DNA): TGTGCCAGTAGTATAGGGTTAGCAGATAAAGATACGCAGTATTTT.